Each of the 11 T cell receptor beta chains below was sequenced from the same sample in a study of metastatic and nonmetastatic thyroid tumors. Among the patients, none had received any treatment before thyroid surgery. MiXCR re-clonotyped the PCR reads for TCRdb. The sample carries about 14,000 clones, about 27% recorded once. Specimen: blood. Source of these receptors: a female donor with papillary thyroid cancer or a benign thyroid nodule (not recorded which). Some clones in this sample may be carry-over from other donors' samples.

This clone was seen a few times. V and J are TRBV27 and TRBJ2-7, with TRBD2 identical over 11 bases. Germline-derived CDR1 and CDR2 are MNHEY and SMNVEV (reference sequence). The CDR3 has 15 residues. The ends lost 9 bases at V and 7 bases at J; junction bases unmatched: 14. The CDR3 DNA is TGTGCCAGTAAGACTCTAGCGGGAGGAACGGGGGAGCAGTACTTC. Its translation is CASKTLAGGTGEQYF.

In its sample, this clone was seen many times. This chain joins TRBV12-3 or TRBV12-4 and TRBJ2-4, with 7 bases identical to TRBD2. This CDR3 spans 16 amino acids. V lost 2 bases, J lost 3 bases, and 7 bases stayed unmatched. The chain's CDR3 is CASSLLWGGVKNIQYF. CDR3 sequence (DNA): TGTGCCAGCAGTTTACTATGGGGGGGGGTCAAAAACATTCAGTACTTC.

The rearrangement uses TRBV5-1 and TRBJ1-2; TRBD1 is a possible D gene (5 bases). Trimming took 0 bases from V and 1 from J, leaving 10 bases between them. Germline CDR1 is SGHRS and CDR2 is YFSETQ. The CDR3 has 15 residues. The CDR3: CASSLAREHNYGYTF. CDR3 sequence (DNA): TGCGCCAGCAGCTTGGCCAGGGAGCATAACTATGGCTACACCTTC. Full variable domain (remainder filled in from reference TRBV5-1 and TRBJ1-2): KAGVTQTPRYLIKTRGQQVTLSCSPISGHRSVSWYQQTPGQGLQFLFEYFSETQRNKGNFPGRFSGRQFSNSRSEMNVSTLELGDSALYLCASSLAREHNYGYTFGSGTRLTVV.

This clone qualifies as medium-sized. The CDR3: CASSPTSGRAHEQYF. In DNA, the CDR3 is TGTGCCAGCAGTCCCACTAGCGGGAGGGCCCACGAGCAGTACTTC. This sequence joins TRBV6-1 and TRBJ2-7; TRBD2 matches 13 bases. The ends lost 5 bases at V and 5 bases at J; junction bases unmatched: 6. The germline gives CDR1 MNHNS, CDR2 SASEGT. The CDR3 is 15 amino acids.

About this clone: Likely a read error: the CDR3 ends without its conserved phenylalanine or tryptophan. The chain recombines TRBV7-9 with TRBJ2-1; D is unclear. The CDR3 has 11 residues. The germline gives CDR1 SEHNR, CDR2 FQNEAQ (reference sequence). The CDR3 loop is CGSSTINEQFV. In DNA, the CDR3 is TGTGGCAGCAGCACTATCAATGAGCAGTTCGTC.

CDR3 loop: CASSPATGLAGGDTVYF. The CDR3 DNA reads TGTGCCAGCAGCCCCGCTACGGGACTAGCGGGGGGAGATACGGTGTATTTT. V gene TRBV11-2 combines with J gene TRBJ2-3; 15 nucleotides align to TRBD2. After removal of 5 bases from V and 14 bases from J, the junction contained 17 bases not matched to a gene. Germline V CDR1 and CDR2: SGHAT, FQNNGV. This CDR3 spans 17 amino acids.

The J gene is TRBJ2-4, the V gene TRBV6-1; 7 bases align to TRBD1. Germline assignment: CDR1 MNHNS and CDR2 SASEGT. The CDR3 loop spans 18 amino acids. The V segment lost 3 bases and the J segment 14 bases; nucleotides outside the gene matches: 25. This CDR3 reads CASSETGYRLVSFAVKYF. The DNA for the CDR3 is TGTGCCAGCAGTGAGACAGGGTACAGGCTAGTCTCGTTCGCCGTGAAGTACTTC.

V and J are TRBV20-1 and TRBJ2-1; TRBD1 matches 7 bases. Germline-derived CDR1 and CDR2 are DFQATT and SNEGSKA (reference sequence). There are 15 residues in the CDR3. V shed 5 bases and J 9 bases; nucleotides not matched to a gene: 16. CDR3 sequence (DNA): TGCAGTGCTCTTCTCCCGACAGGGCCGGTTGGTGAGCAGTTCTTC. It specifies CSALLPTGPVGEQFF.

At least ten counts were recorded for this clone. The CDR3, as DNA: TGTGCCAGTACCCCAGGGGGGGAGCTGTTTTTT. Its translation is CASTPGGELFF. This sequence joins TRBV19 and TRBJ2-2; possible D gene TRBD1, 5 bases. The germline CDR1 and CDR2 sequences are LNHDA and SQIVND (reference sequence). The CDR3 loop spans 11 amino acids. V lost 7 bases and J lost 8, with 8 bases in between.

This sequence joins TRBV5-6 and TRBJ1-2; D ambiguous. The CDR3 length is 12 residues. CDR1 and CDR2 (germline): SGHDT, YYEEEE. V lost 3 bases and J 3 bases, leaving 6 bases between the germline ends. The DNA for the CDR3 is TGTGCCAGCAGCTACTCGGACTATGGCTACACCTTC. It is translated as CASSYSDYGYTF.

This clone was seen at least ten times. The gene calls are TRBV28 and TRBJ2-2; D gene ambiguous. The V and J ends lost 6 bases and 7 bases respectively, with 9 bases between them. This CDR3 is 12 amino acids long. CDR1 MDHEN and CDR2 SYDVKM come from the germline V gene. Written as DNA, the CDR3 is TGTGCCAGCAGGGGAATCCTCGGGGAGCTGTTTTTT. It translates to CASRGILGELFF.